The sequence of this TCR beta chain was determined in a study of shared clonotypes between healthy human individuals. Study results and caveats: Among a few donors, roughly 5% of naive CD4 clonotypes were found in common. Naive subsets typically showed greater estimated richness than memory subsets.

Execution of the assay was at deep level. Each sorted subset replicate got 200 ng genomic DNA, about 33,000 genomes. Generated by immunoSEQ multiplex PCR, the TCRdb table keeps only in-frame clones and is missing some. Counted here are about 2,500,000 clones, just over 90% occurring once; the ten biggest clones make up 0.13% to 0.15%. The CDR3 runs 15 residues. V lost 9 bases, J lost 0 bases, and 10 bases stayed unmatched. Looked up from germline, CDR1 is MNHNY and CDR2 is SVGAGI (reference sequence). This clone was recorded once. The antigen is not known. The chain carries TRBV6-6 and TRBJ1-2, with 7 bases lining up with TRBD1. Sequenced material: naive CD4+ T cells sorted from blood. Regarding subset: CD45RA+ positively selected. This TCR was sampled from a man aged 18 to 29 in good health. CDR3 nucleotide sequence: TGTGCCAGTAAAGAACCGGGACAGACTAACTATGGCTACACCTTC. This gives the protein CASKEPGQTNYGYTF.